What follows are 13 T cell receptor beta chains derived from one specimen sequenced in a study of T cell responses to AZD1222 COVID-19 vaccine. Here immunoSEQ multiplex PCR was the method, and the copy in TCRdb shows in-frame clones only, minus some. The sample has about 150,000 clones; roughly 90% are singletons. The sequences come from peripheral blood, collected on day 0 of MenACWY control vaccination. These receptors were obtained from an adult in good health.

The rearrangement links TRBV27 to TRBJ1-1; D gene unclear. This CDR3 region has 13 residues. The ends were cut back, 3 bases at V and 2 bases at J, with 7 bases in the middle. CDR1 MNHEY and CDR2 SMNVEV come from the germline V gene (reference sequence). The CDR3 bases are TGTGCCAGCAGTTTTTGGACTAACACTGAAGCTTTCTTT. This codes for CASSFWTNTEAFF.

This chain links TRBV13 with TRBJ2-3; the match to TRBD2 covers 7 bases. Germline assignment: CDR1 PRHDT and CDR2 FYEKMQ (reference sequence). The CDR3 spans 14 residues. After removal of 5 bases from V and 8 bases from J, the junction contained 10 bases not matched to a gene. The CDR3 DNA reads TGTGCCAGCAGCCTCCCGCGGCGGGAGCCTACGCAGTATTTT. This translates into CASSLPRREPTQYF.

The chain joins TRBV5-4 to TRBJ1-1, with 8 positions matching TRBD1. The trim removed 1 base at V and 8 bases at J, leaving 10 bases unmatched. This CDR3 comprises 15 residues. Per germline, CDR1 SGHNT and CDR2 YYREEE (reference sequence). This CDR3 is CASSLPGTGSLEAFF. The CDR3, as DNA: TGTGCCAGCAGCTTGCCCGGGACAGGATCCTTAGAAGCTTTCTTT.

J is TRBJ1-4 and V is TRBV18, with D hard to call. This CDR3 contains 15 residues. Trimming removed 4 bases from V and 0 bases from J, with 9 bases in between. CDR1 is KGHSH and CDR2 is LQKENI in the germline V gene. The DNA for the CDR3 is TGTGCCAGCTCACGATCCGGTTCAACTAATGAAAAACTGTTTTTT. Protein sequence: CASSRSGSTNEKLFF.

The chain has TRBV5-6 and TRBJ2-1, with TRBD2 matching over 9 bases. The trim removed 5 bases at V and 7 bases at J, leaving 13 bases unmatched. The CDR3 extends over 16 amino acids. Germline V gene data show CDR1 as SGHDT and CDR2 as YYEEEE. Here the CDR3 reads CASRLLRGRAANEQFF. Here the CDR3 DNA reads TGTGCCAGCAGGCTGCTGCGCGGGAGGGCCGCGAATGAGCAGTTCTTC.

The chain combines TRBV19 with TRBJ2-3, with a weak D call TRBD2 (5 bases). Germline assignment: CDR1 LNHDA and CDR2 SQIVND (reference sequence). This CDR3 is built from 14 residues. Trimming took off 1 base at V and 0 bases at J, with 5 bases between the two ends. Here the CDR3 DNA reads TGTGCCAGTAGTATAGCGGGGAGCACAGATACGCAGTATTTT. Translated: CASSIAGSTDTQYF.

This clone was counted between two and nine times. This chain's CDR3 is CASSPGGQTYEQYF. The CDR3 region has the DNA TGTGCCAGCTCACCAGGCGGCCAGACCTACGAGCAGTACTTC. The chain uses TRBV18 and TRBJ2-7, with unresolved D. V was trimmed by 2 bases and J by 2 bases, leaving 10 bases between them. Germline values: CDR1 KGHSH, CDR2 LQKENI. The length of the CDR3 is 14 residues.

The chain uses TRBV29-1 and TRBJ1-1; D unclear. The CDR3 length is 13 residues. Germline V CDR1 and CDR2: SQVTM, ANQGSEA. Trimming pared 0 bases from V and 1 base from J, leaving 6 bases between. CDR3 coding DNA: TGCAGCGTTGAAGATTATAGGAACACTGAAGCTTTCTTT. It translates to CSVEDYRNTEAFF.

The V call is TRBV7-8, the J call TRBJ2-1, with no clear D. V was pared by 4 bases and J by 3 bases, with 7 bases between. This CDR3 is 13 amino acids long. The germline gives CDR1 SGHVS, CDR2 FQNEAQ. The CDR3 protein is CASSYAVYNEQFF. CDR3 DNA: TGTGCCAGCAGCTACGCGGTCTACAATGAGCAGTTCTTC.

The CDR3 region is CSASSGHRPYEQYF. The CDR3 DNA reads TGCAGTGCTAGTAGCGGGCATCGGCCCTACGAGCAGTACTTC. The chain recombines TRBV20-1 with TRBJ2-7, with 7 positions matching TRBD2. The CDR3 covers 14 residues. V gave up 3 bases and J gave up 2 bases; unmatched junction bases: 7. Germline V gene lookup returns CDR1 DFQATT and CDR2 SNEGSKA (reference sequence).

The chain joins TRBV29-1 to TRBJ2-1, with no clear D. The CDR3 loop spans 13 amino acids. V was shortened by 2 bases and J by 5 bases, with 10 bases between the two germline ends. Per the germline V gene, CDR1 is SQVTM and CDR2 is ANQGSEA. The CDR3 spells CSVELRVDNEQFF. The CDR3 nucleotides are TGCAGCGTTGAATTACGGGTGGACAATGAGCAGTTCTTC.

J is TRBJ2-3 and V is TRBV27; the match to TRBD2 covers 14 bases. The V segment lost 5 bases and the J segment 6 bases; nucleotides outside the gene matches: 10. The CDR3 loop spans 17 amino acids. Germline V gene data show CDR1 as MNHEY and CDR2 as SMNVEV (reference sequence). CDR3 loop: CASSPPGLAGVQDTQYF. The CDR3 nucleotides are TGTGCCAGCAGTCCACCGGGACTAGCGGGGGTACAGGATACGCAGTATTTT.

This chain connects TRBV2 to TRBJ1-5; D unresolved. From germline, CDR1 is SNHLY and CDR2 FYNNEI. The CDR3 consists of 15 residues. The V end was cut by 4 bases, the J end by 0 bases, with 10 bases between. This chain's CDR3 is CASSVDQNSNQPQHF. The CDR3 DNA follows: TGTGCCAGCAGTGTAGATCAGAATAGCAATCAGCCCCAGCATTTT.